These 8 T cell receptor beta chains originate from one sample sequenced in a study of blood T cell repertoires in COVID-19 (dated by TCRdb to about 2020). Library method: the immunoSEQ multiplex PCR assay. What TCRdb holds here is the immuneACCESS table cut down to in-frame rearrangements. Part of the clones is not present; checked against another copy, under half of the missing clones reflect an unresolved V gene, and the others are unexplained. This sample is represented by around 85,000 clones; about 82% of them were singletons. Around 7.8% of the sample comes from the top ten. Input material: peripheral blood. All receptors derive from a man aged 45 to 65 with active COVID-19.

The chain couples TRBV15 to TRBJ2-2; D perhaps matches TRBD1 (6 bases). V shed 1 base and J shed 0 bases, with 9 bases lying between them. Germline V CDR1 and CDR2: LNHNV, YYDKDF (reference sequence). This CDR3 has 16 amino acids. CDR3 nucleotide sequence: TGTGCCACCAGCAGAGTGGGGGCCCCGAACACCGGGGAGCTGTTTTTT. Protein product: CATSRVGAPNTGELFF.

This clone appeared a single time. The chain combines TRBV24-1 with TRBJ2-1; 9 bases map to TRBD2. Trimming cost V 10 bases and J 4 bases; bases outside gene matches: 13. The CDR3 totals 16 residues. Germline V lookup: CDR1 KGHDR, CDR2 SFDVKD. As DNA, the CDR3 is TGTGCCACAGCGCAGGGAGCTAGCGGGACTTACAATGAGCAGTTCTTC. It translates to CATAQGASGTYNEQFF.

The CDR3 sequence: CASSRGLAGPGETQYF. CDR3 DNA sequence: TGTGCCAGCAGCCGCGGACTAGCGGGGCCGGGGGAGACCCAGTACTTC. This sequence joins TRBV5-4 and TRBJ2-5, with 12 positions matching TRBD2. The CDR3 has 16 amino acids. Germline lookup yields CDR1 SGHNT and CDR2 YYREEE (reference sequence). V lost 4 bases to trimming and J lost 5 bases; unmatched junction nucleotides: 9.

The chain links TRBV7-9 to TRBJ2-2; tentatively, D is TRBD2 (5 bases). CDR3 length: 15 residues. V dropped 5 bases and J dropped 5 bases, with 15 bases sitting between them. Looked up from germline, CDR1 is SEHNR and CDR2 is FQNEAQ (reference sequence). This CDR3 reads CASSPQSSVTGELFF. Here the CDR3 DNA reads TGTGCCAGCAGCCCACAAAGTAGCGTAACCGGGGAGCTGTTTTTT.

This CDR3 is CASSLTGSGDEKLFF. Here the CDR3 DNA reads TGTGCCAGCAGCTTGACAGGGTCCGGTGATGAAAAACTGTTTTTT. The chain is built from TRBV2 and TRBJ1-4; 7 bases are a match to TRBD1. The CDR3 extends over 15 amino acids. Germline assignment: CDR1 SNHLY and CDR2 FYNNEI. V was clipped by 6 bases and J by 6 bases; unmatched bases: 10.

The J gene is TRBJ2-7, the V gene TRBV14, with TRBD1 matching over 7 bases. Per the germline V gene, CDR1 is SGHDN and CDR2 is FVKESK. This CDR3 has 14 amino acids. V trimming: 4 bases; J trimming: 0 bases; junction bases outside the gene matches: 3. The CDR3, as DNA: TGTGCCAGCAGCCTAACAGGGGCCTCCTACGAGCAGTACTTC. Residues: CASSLTGASYEQYF. The variable domain in full, completed from reference TRBV14 and TRBJ2-7, reads EAGVTQFPSHSVIEKGQTVTLRCDPISGHDNLYWYRRVMGKEIKFLLHFVKESKQDESGMPNNRFLAERTGGTYSTLKVQPAELEDSGVYFCASSLTGASYEQYFGPGTRLTVT.

This clone was counted only a few times. The chain links TRBV5-4 to TRBJ2-2, with TRBD1 matching over 7 bases. V shed 4 bases and J 2 bases; nucleotides not matched to a gene: 5. Germline assignment: CDR1 SGHNT and CDR2 YYREEE (reference sequence). The CDR3 length is 15 residues. The CDR3 protein is CASSPTGSNTGELFF. The CDR3 DNA reads as TGTGCCAGCAGCCCGACAGGGTCCAACACCGGGGAGCTGTTTTTT.

This chain uses TRBV13 with TRBJ1-5; 8 nucleotides align to TRBD1. The CDR3 loop spans 14 amino acids. Germline loops: CDR1 PRHDT, CDR2 FYEKMQ (reference sequence). V shed 5 bases and J 2 bases; nucleotides not matched to a gene: 2. The DNA of the CDR3 is TGTGCCAGCAGCGAGGGACAGGGCAATCAGCCCCAGCATTTT. Protein: CASSEGQGNQPQHF.